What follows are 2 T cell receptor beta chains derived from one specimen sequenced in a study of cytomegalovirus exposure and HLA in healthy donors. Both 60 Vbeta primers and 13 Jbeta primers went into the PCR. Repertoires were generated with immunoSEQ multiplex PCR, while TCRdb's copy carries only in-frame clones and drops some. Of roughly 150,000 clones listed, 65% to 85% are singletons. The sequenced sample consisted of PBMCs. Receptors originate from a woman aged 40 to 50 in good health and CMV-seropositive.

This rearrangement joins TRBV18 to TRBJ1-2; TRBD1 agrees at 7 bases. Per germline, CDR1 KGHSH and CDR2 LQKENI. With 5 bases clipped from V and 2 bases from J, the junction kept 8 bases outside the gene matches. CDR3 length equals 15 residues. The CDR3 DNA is TGTGCCAGCTCAAACGCCAGGGGGGAGAACTATGGCTACACCTTC. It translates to CASSNARGENYGYTF.

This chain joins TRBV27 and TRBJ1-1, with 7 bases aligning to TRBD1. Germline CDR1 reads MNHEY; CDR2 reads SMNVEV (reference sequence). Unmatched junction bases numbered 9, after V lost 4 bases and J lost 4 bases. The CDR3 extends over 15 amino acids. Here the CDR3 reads CASSSTGKGTTEAFF. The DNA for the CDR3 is TGTGCCAGCAGTTCGACAGGGAAGGGTACCACTGAAGCTTTCTTT.